The 13 T cell receptor beta chains presented below share a single source sample, sequenced in a study of blood T cell repertoires in COVID-19. Libraries were prepared by immunoSEQ multiplex PCR; TCRdb keeps only in-frame clonotypes and omits some of them. This table holds about 150,000 clones, roughly 89% found once. The sequencing input was peripheral blood. All receptors derive from a woman in her forties or fifties with active or convalescent COVID-19.

The V gene is TRBV5-1, the J gene TRBJ1-1; D is ambiguous. Germline CDR1 and CDR2: SGHRS and YFSETQ. The germline V and J ends were trimmed by 4 bases and 0 bases, with 16 bases remaining between them. This CDR3 comprises 16 residues. The CDR3 loop reads CASSPDGPLMNTEAFF. In DNA form, the CDR3 reads TGCGCCAGCAGCCCTGATGGGCCTCTTATGAACACTGAAGCTTTCTTT.

The gene calls are TRBV27 and TRBJ1-1; 9 bases fit TRBD1. Germline CDR1 reads MNHEY; CDR2 reads SMNVEV (reference sequence). CDR3 length: 14 amino acids. Trimming took 6 bases from V and 0 from J; bases not matched to a gene: 2. The CDR3 region has the DNA TGTGCCAGCAGCCACAGGGGGCTGAACACTGAAGCTTTCTTT. Translated, it gives CASSHRGLNTEAFF.

V is TRBV27 and J is TRBJ2-4, with D perhaps matching TRBD2 (5 bases). Trimming cost V 5 bases and J 1 base, with 12 bases left between them. The CDR3 loop spans 15 amino acids. Germline V lookup: CDR1 MNHEY, CDR2 SMNVEV (reference sequence). The CDR3, as DNA: TGTGCCAGCAGTCAAGGGCGGGCGGCCAAAAACATTCAGTACTTC. It encodes CASSQGRAAKNIQYF.

The V call is TRBV4-1, the J call TRBJ1-2, with 7 bases lining up with TRBD1. This CDR3 is 14 amino acids long. The trim removed 3 bases at V and 3 bases at J, leaving 4 bases unmatched. Germline loops: CDR1 MGHRA, CDR2 YSYEKL. The CDR3 is CASSHRDSYYGYTF. The CDR3 DNA follows: TGCGCCAGCAGCCACCGGGACAGCTACTATGGCTACACCTTC.

The genes are TRBV6-4 and TRBJ1-2; TRBD1 aligns across 8 bases. V lost 6 bases to trimming and J lost 4 bases; unmatched junction nucleotides: 4. This CDR3 spans 13 amino acids. The germline V gene has CDR1 MRHNA and CDR2 SNTAGT. Here the CDR3 reads CASSHGTGYGYTF. The CDR3 DNA follows: TGTGCCAGCAGCCACGGGACAGGCTATGGCTACACCTTC.

J is TRBJ2-5 and V is TRBV7-9; 8 bases align to TRBD1. The CDR3 has 13 residues. CDR1 and CDR2 (germline): SEHNR, FQNEAQ (reference sequence). With V trimmed by 5 bases and J by 9 bases, 8 bases remained unmatched. The CDR3 DNA reads as TGTGCCAGCAGCCTCAGGGACAGGCCCGCCCAGTACTTC. It codes for CASSLRDRPAQYF.

V and J are TRBV30 and TRBJ1-5; D call uncertain. Germline CDR1 GTSNPN, CDR2 SVGIG (reference sequence). This CDR3 is 13 amino acids long. V was cut by 3 bases and J by 6 bases, with 12 bases left in between. CDR3: CAWSLLEGQPQHF. The DNA for the CDR3 is TGTGCCTGGAGCCTCCTAGAGGGTCAGCCCCAGCATTTT.

This clone has a single count. This chain joins TRBV6-2 or TRBV6-3 and TRBJ1-5, with TRBD1 as a possible D gene (5 bases). V lost 1 base and J lost 4, with 11 bases in between. The germline V gene encodes CDR1 MNHEY and CDR2 SVGEGT. The CDR3 totals 15 residues. CDR3 sequence: CASSYFRVRNQPQHF. The CDR3 DNA follows: TGTGCCAGCAGTTACTTCAGGGTCCGAAATCAGCCCCAGCATTTT.

J is TRBJ1-1 and V is TRBV6-2 or TRBV6-3, with D uncertain. V lost 2 bases to trimming and J lost 8 bases, with 12 bases between them. CDR1 MNHEY and CDR2 SVGEGT come from the germline V gene. The CDR3 loop spans 13 amino acids. The CDR3 is CASSYLDSSEAFF. The CDR3 DNA sequence: TGTGCCAGCAGTTACCTTGACTCCTCGGAAGCTTTCTTT.

This chain uses TRBV3-1 (or the pseudogene TRBV3-2) with TRBJ1-4; 7 positions match TRBD1. The CDR3 is 18 amino acids. The V and J ends lost 8 bases and 3 bases, in that order; junction bases with no gene match: 18. Germline-derived CDR1 and CDR2 are LGHDT and YNNKEL (reference sequence). CDR3 residues: CASRQSPPTGAPNEKLFF. In nucleotides, the CDR3 is TGTGCCAGCCGACAAAGCCCACCTACAGGGGCGCCTAATGAAAAACTGTTTTTT.

The table lists this clone with a count of one. This chain links TRBV14 with TRBJ2-1; D is unresolved. V was cut by 0 bases and J by 8 bases, with 11 bases left in between. CDR3 size: 14 residues. The germline CDR1 and CDR2 sequences are SGHDN and FVKESK. DNA for the CDR3: TGTGCCAGCAGCCAAGAGGCTGTTAAGTATGAGCAGTTCTTC. It codes for CASSQEAVKYEQFF.

The table lists this clone with many counts. V usage is TRBV20-1 and J usage is TRBJ2-1; D gene unclear. Trimming took 3 bases from V and 7 from J, leaving 16 bases between them. The CDR3 totals 14 residues. Germline V gene sequence: CDR1 DFQATT, CDR2 SNEGSKA (reference sequence). The CDR3 region has the DNA TGCAGTGCTAGTAGACTGGTGGTAAGGAATGAGCAGTTCTTC. It encodes CSASRLVVRNEQFF.

The rearrangement links TRBV12-5 to TRBJ2-7; D might be TRBD1 (5 bases). The germline V and J ends were trimmed by 1 base and 2 bases, with 6 bases remaining between them. Germline CDR1 and CDR2: LGHNT and FRNRAP. The CDR3 spans 13 residues. Here the CDR3 reads CASGLGQTYEQYF. CDR3 nucleotides: TGTGCTAGTGGTTTGGGACAGACCTACGAGCAGTACTTC.